The next 13 T cell receptor beta chains were all read from a single sample in a study of human T cells and chemical hapten exposure. TCRdb analysed the RACE reads with MiXCR anew, one entry per CDR3 protein. The sample lists 200,000 to 300,000 distinct CDR3 sequences, 7.5% to 9% occurring once. Time point noted: pre-sensitization, week 0. Noted treatment: therapeutic diphenylcyclopropenone sensitization with weekly scalp DPC. This specimen was whole blood, taken in connection with sensitization to the hapten diphenylcyclopropenone (DPC). These receptors came from a woman aged 40 to 50 with alopecia areata. Some clones in this sample may be carry-over from other donors' samples.

This clonotype was observed a few times. The chain combines TRBV7-9 with TRBJ2-1, with TRBD2 matching 10 bases. The CDR3 extends over 15 amino acids. J was trimmed by 7 bases and V by 6 bases; bases with no gene match: 9. Germline CDR1 reads SEHNR; CDR2 reads FQNEAQ (reference sequence). The CDR3 DNA reads as TGTGCCAGCAGTCCCCGTTTTAGCGGGGGGAATGAGCAGTTCTTC. It encodes CASSPRFSGGNEQFF.

The rearrangement links TRBV20-1 to TRBJ1-5; 9 positions agree with TRBD1. The CDR3 runs 13 residues. After removal of 2 bases from V and 8 bases from J, the junction contained 4 bases not matched to a gene. Germline V gene data show CDR1 as DFQATT and CDR2 as SNEGSKA (reference sequence). The CDR3 bases are TGCAGTGCTAGATGGACAGGGGCCGAGCCCCAGCATTTT. Amino acid sequence: CSARWTGAEPQHF.

At least ten counts were recorded for this clonotype. CDR3 bases: TGTGCCAGCAGTTTACACCAGGGGGCCGGACCCCAGCATTTT. Translation: CASSLHQGAGPQHF. The chain joins TRBV12-3 or TRBV12-4 to TRBJ1-5; 8 bases fit TRBD1. The CDR3 spans 14 residues. Trimming took 2 bases from V and 10 from J; bases not matched to a gene: 7.

The chain has TRBV6-2 or TRBV6-3 and TRBJ1-4, with 9 bases fitting TRBD1. Germline CDR1 reads MNHEY; CDR2 reads SVGEGT. Germline trimming cut 8 bases from V and 10 bases from J; bases unmatched to any gene: 20. This CDR3 is 17 amino acids long. The CDR3 DNA sequence: TGTGCCAGCCGAGCAACCGGGACAGGGTTTTCCCTTGGAAAACTGTTTTTT. Translated: CASRATGTGFSLGKLFF.

V and J are TRBV3-1 and TRBJ2-3; perhaps TRBD1 as D (6 bases). Between the trimmed V and J ends, which lost 4 bases and 5 bases, there was a span of 13 bases. CDR3 length: 14 amino acids. Per the germline V gene, CDR1 is LGHDT and CDR2 is YNNKEL (reference sequence). The CDR3 reads CASSPSPGEDTQYF. Written as DNA, the CDR3 is TGTGCCAGCAGCCCGTCCCCAGGGGAAGATACGCAGTATTTT.

This chain links TRBV7-8 with TRBJ2-1; the match to TRBD2 covers 9 bases. CDR1 SGHVS and CDR2 FQNEAQ come from the germline V gene. V lost 5 bases to trimming and J lost 2 bases; unmatched junction nucleotides: 7. The CDR3 spans 16 residues. This CDR3 is CASSLRASGTYNEQFF. The CDR3, as DNA: TGTGCCAGCAGCCTCAGGGCTAGCGGGACCTACAATGAGCAGTTCTTC.

V gene TRBV7-9 combines with J gene TRBJ2-5, with 7 nucleotides matching TRBD1. Germline-derived CDR1 and CDR2 are SEHNR and FQNEAQ (reference sequence). The junction had 4 bases not matched to a gene; V was cut back by 5 bases and J by 1 base. The CDR3 has 14 amino acids. The CDR3 nucleotides are TGTGCCAGCAGCACTTGGGACAGCCAAGAGACCCAGTACTTC. Amino acids: CASSTWDSQETQYF.

The CDR3 sequence is CASSHTGNGYTF. In nucleotides, the CDR3 is TGTGCCAGCAGCCACACAGGGAATGGCTACACCTTC. The chain combines TRBV3-1 with TRBJ1-2; tentatively, D is TRBD1 (6 bases). The CDR3 has 12 residues. Trimming stripped 3 bases from V and 6 bases from J, with 8 bases between. The germline V gene encodes CDR1 LGHDT and CDR2 YNNKEL (reference sequence).

The CDR3 is CASSLGREVPYNEQFF. CDR3 nucleotides: TGTGCCAGCAGTCTCGGGAGGGAGGTGCCCTACAATGAGCAGTTCTTC. The J gene is TRBJ2-1, the V gene TRBV28, with 8 bases aligning to TRBD2. The germline gives CDR1 MDHEN, CDR2 SYDVKM. V was pared by 5 bases and J by 2 bases, with 8 bases of the junction left unmatched. The CDR3 extends over 16 amino acids.

This clonotype was seen many times. V gene TRBV2 combines with J gene TRBJ2-5; D possibly corresponds to TRBD2 (6 bases). Germline V gene data show CDR1 as SNHLY and CDR2 as FYNNEI. Trimming took 4 bases from V and 0 from J, leaving 6 bases between them. The CDR3 covers 13 residues. CDR3 amino acids: CASSGTNQETQYF. CDR3 nucleotides: TGTGCCAGCAGTGGGACTAACCAAGAGACCCAGTACTTC.

The CDR3 reads CASRKRQALGGDLHF. CDR3 sequence (DNA): TGTGCCAGCAGAAAAAGACAGGCCCTCGGTGGGGACCTCCACTTT. The chain is built from TRBV28 and TRBJ1-6, with D perhaps TRBD1 (6 bases). V was pared by 6 bases and J by 15 bases, with 24 bases between. The CDR3 is 15 amino acids. Germline loops: CDR1 MDHEN, CDR2 SYDVKM.

The chain employs TRBV20-1 and TRBJ2-7; 10 positions agree with TRBD1. The CDR3 totals 15 residues. The J segment lost 2 bases and the V segment lost 6 bases, leaving 10 bases of the junction unmatched. Germline V gene sequence: CDR1 DFQATT, CDR2 SNEGSKA (reference sequence). CDR3 sequence: CSAPKSGTGAYEQYF. CDR3 bases: TGCAGTGCCCCGAAGTCAGGGACAGGGGCCTACGAGCAGTACTTC.

This clonotype was counted between two and nine times. The chain couples TRBV5-5 to TRBJ1-6, with D unclear. V gave up 0 bases and J gave up 0 bases, with 10 bases separating them. CDR1 and CDR2 (germline): SGHKS, YYEKEE (reference sequence). The CDR3 sequence is 17 residues long. The CDR3 coding sequence is TGTGCCAGCAGCTTGGGCAGGAAAAGCTCCTATAATTCACCCCTCCACTTT. Protein sequence: CASSLGRKSSYNSPLHF.